In this sample, the clone carrying this TCR beta chain turned up many times. The antigen remains unidentified. Hyperthyroidism of Graves' type that showed no ophthalmopathy progression within 18 months was stable. These data are taken from a study of T cells in Graves' hyperthyroidism and ophthalmopathy. Amplified TCR beta CDR3 regions came from RNA transcripts. HTBI primers were used for first-round RT-PCR of the TCR CDR3. TCRdb itself ran the multiplex PCR reads through MiXCR, one entry per CDR3 protein. The sample has 400,000 to 600,000 distinct CDR3 sequences, less than 25% seen once. Broader study findings: Ophthalmopathy, which appeared later, was predicted by the model a median approximately 6.7 months before onset. Most clonotypes that expanded in the thyroid above 0.001 also showed up in blood.

The sequence derives from a man younger than 30 with Graves' hyperthyroidism. Sequencing was done on a sample of blood.

The CDR3 DNA follows: TGTGCCAGCAGTTTATTGGGGACAGGGCGCCCCAAGACTGAAGCTTTCTTT. Its protein is CASSLLGTGRPKTEAFF. The rearrangement joins TRBV28 to TRBJ1-1; the match to TRBD1 covers 9 bases. V lost 1 base, J lost 5 bases, and 11 bases stayed unmatched. The CDR3 has 17 residues. Looked up from germline, CDR1 is MDHEN and CDR2 is SYDVKM.